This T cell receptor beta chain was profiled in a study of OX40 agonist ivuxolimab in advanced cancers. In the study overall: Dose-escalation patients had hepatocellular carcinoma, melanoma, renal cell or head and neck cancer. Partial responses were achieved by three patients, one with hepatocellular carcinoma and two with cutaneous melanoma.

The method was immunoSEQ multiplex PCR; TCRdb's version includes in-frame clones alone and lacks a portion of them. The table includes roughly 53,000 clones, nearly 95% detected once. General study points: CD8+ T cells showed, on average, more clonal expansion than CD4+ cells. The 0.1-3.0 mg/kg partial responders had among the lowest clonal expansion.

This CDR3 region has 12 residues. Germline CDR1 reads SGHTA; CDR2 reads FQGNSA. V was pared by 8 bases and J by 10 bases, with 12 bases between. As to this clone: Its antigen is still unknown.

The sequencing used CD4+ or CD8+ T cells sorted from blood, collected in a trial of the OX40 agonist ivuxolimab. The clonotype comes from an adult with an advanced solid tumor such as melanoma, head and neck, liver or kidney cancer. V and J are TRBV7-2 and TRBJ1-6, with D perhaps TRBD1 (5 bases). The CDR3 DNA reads TGTGCCAGCGCCTTGGGGGGATCACCCCTCCACTTT. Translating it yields CASALGGSPLHF.